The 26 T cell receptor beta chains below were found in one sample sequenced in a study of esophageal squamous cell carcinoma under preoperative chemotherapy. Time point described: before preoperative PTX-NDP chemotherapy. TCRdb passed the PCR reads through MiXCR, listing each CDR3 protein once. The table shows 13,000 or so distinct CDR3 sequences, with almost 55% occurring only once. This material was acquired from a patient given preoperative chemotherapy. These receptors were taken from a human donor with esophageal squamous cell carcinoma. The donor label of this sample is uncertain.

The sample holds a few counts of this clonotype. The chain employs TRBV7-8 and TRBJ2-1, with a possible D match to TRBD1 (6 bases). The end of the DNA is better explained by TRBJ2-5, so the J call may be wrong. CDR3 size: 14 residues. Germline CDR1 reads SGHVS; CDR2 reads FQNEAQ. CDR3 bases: TGTGCCAGCAGCTTAATCGGGGTCAGGGGGACCCAGTACTTC. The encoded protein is CASSLIGVRGTQYF.

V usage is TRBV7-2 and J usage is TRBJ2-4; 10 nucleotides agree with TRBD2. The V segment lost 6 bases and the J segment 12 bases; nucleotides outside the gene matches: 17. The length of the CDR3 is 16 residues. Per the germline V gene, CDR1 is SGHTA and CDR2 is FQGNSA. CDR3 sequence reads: CASRERGGRAKDTQYF. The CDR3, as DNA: TGTGCCAGCAGGGAGCGGGGGGGGCGTGCCAAAGACACTCAGTACTTC.

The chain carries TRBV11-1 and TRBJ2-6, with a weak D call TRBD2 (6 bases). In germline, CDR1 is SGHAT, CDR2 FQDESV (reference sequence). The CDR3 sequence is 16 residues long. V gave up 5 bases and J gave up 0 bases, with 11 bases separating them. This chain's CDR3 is CASSRLGSSGANVLTF. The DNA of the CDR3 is TGTGCCAGCAGCCGGCTCGGGAGCTCTGGGGCCAACGTCCTGACTTTC.

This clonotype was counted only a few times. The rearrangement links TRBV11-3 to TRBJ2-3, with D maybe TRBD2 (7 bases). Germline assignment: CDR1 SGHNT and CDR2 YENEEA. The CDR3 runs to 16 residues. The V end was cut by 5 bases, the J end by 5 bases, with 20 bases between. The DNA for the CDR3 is TGTGCCAGCAGCCGTTGGGAGGGGGGGCAAGGAGATACGCAGTATTTT. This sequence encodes CASSRWEGGQGDTQYF.

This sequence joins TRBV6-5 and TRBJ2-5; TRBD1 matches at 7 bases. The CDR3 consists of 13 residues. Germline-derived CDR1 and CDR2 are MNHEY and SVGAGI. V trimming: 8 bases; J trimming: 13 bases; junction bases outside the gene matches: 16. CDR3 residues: CASQLVGQAALYF. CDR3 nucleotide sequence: TGTGCCAGCCAGTTAGTCGGACAGGCCGCCCTGTACTTC.

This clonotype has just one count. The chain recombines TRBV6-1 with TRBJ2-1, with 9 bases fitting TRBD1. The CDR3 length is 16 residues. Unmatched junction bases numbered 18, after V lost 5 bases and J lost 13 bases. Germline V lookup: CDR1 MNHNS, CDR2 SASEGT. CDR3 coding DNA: TGTGCCAGCAGTCGGGACAGGGCCCCCCTGGAAGAGACCCAGTTCTTC. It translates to CASSRDRAPLEETQFF.

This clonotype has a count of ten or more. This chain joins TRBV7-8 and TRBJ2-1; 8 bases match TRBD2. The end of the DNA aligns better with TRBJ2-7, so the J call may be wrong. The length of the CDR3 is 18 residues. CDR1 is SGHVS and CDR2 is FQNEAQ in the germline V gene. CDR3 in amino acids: CASSLSFLGGRSVDEQYF. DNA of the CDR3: TGTGCCAGCAGCTTATCGTTTTTGGGCGGGAGGTCAGTGGACGAGCAGTACTTC.

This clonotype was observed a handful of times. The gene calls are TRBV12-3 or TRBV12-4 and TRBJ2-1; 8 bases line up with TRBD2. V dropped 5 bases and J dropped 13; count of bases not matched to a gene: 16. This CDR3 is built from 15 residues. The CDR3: CASSPGGGDRETQFF. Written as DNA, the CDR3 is TGTGCCAGCAGTCCGGGGGGGGGGGACCGAGAGACCCAGTTCTTC.

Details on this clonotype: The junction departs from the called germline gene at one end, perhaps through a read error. The chain's CDR3 is CASSYWDRVYQETQYF. In DNA form, the CDR3 reads TGTGCCAGCAGTTATTGGGACAGAGTTTACCAAGAGACCCAGTACTTT. V gene TRBV6-5 combines with J gene TRBJ2-5, with 7 nucleotides matching TRBD1. The CDR3 consists of 16 residues. The germline V gene has CDR1 MNHEY and CDR2 SVGAGI.

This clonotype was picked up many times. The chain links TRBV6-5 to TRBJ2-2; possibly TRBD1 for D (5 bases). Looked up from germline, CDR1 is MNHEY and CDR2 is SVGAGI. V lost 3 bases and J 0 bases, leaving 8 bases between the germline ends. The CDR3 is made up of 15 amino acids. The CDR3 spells CASSYRGPNTGELFF. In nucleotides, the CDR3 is TGTGCCAGCAGTTATAGGGGCCCGAACACCGGGGAGCTGTTTTTT.

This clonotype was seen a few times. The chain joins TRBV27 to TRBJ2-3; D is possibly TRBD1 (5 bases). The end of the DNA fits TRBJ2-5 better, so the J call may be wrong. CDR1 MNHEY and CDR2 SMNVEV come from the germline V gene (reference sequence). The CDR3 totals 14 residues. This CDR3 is CASSFLGREETQYF. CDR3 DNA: TGTGCCAGCAGTTTTTTGGGCAGGGAAGAGACCCAGTACTTC.

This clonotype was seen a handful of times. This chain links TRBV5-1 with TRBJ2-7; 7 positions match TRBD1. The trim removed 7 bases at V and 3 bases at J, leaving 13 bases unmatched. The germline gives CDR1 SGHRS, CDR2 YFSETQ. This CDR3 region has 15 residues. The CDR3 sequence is CASRDSSGQLYEQYF. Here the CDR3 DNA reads TGCGCCAGCCGCGACTCCTCGGGACAGCTCTACGAGCAGTACTTC.

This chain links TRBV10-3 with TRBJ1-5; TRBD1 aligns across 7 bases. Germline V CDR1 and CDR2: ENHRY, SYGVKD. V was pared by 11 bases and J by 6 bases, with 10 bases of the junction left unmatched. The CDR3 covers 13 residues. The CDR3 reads CAVDRERVQPQHF. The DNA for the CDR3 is TGTGCCGTCGACAGGGAAAGAGTTCAGCCCCAGCATTTT.

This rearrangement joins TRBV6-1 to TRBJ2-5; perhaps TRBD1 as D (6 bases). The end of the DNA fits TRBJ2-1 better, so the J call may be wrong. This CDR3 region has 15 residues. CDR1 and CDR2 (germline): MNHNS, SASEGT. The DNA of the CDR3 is TGTGCCAGCATCAGAGGGGGTATTAGCCACAATGAGCAGTTCTTC. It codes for CASIRGGISHNEQFF.

The CDR3 protein is CASSSGNQAFSIQYF. CDR3 DNA sequence: TGTGCCAGCAGTTCGGGGAACCAGGCTTTTAGCATTCAGTACTTC. The J gene is TRBJ2-4, the V gene TRBV6-5; a possible D gene is TRBD2 (5 bases). The V and J ends lost 4 bases and 9 bases respectively, with 19 bases between them. CDR3 length equals 15 residues. Per germline, CDR1 MNHEY and CDR2 SVGAGI.

The CDR3: CASSLGGQQETQYF. DNA for the CDR3: TGTGCCAGCAGCTTGGGGGGGCAGCAAGAGACCCAGTACTTC. The chain employs TRBV11-3 and TRBJ2-5, with a weak D call TRBD2 (7 bases). This CDR3 contains 14 residues. Per germline, CDR1 SGHNT and CDR2 YENEEA. Trimming left V 3 bases short and J 2 bases short, with 10 bases between.

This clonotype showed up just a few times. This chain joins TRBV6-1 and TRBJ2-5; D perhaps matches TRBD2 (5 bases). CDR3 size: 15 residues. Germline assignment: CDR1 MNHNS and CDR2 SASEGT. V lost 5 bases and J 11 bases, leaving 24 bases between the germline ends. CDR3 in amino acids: CASSPAATSYNEQYF. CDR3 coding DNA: TGTGCCAGCAGTCCAGCGGCCACTTCCTACAATGAGCAGTACTTC.

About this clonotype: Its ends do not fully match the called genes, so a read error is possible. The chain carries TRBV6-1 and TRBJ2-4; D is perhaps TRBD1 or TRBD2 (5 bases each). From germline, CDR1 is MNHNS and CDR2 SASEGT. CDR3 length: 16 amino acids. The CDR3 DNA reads TGTGCCAGCAGTGAATTGGGGGTGTGCGCCACAGACACTCAGTATTTC. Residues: CASSELGVCATDTQYF.

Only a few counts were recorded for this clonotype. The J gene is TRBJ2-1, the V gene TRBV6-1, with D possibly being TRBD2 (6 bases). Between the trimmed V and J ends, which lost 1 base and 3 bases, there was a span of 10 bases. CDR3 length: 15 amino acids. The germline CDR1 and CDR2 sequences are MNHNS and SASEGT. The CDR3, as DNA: TGTGCCAGCAGTGAAGGGTCGGACTACTACAATGAGCAGTTCTTC. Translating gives CASSEGSDYYNEQFF.

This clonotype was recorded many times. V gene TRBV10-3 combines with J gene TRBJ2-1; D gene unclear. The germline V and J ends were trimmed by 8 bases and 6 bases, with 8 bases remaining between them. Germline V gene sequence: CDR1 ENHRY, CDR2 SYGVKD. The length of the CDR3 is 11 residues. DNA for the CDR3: TGTGCCATCCAAGGATTCAATGAGCAGTTCTTC. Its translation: CAIQGFNEQFF.

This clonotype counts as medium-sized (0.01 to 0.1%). CDR3 bases: TGTGCCAGCAGCTCCCGAGATAGCGGGTCATACAATGAGCAGTTCTTC. Residues: CASSSRDSGSYNEQFF. The chain combines TRBV11-3 with TRBJ2-1; 7 bases agree with TRBD2. This CDR3 spans 16 amino acids. V lost 4 bases and J lost 4; bases outside the gene matches: 10. Germline V CDR1 and CDR2: SGHNT, YENEEA.

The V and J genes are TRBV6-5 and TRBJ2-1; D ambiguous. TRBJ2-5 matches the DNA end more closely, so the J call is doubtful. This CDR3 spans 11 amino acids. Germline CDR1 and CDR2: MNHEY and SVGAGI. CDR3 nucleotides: TGTGCCAGCAGTTCCCCAGAGACCCAGTACTTC. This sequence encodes CASSSPETQYF.

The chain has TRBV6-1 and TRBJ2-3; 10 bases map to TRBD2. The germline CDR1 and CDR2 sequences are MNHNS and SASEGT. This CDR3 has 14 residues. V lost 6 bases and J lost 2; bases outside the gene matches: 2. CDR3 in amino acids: CASRLAGPTDTQYF. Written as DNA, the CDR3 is TGTGCCAGCAGACTAGCGGGGCCCACAGATACGCAGTATTTT.

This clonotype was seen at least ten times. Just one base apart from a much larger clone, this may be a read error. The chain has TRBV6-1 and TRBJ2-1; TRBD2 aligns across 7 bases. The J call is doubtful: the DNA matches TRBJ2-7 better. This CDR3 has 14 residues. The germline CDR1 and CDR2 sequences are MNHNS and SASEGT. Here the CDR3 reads CASTVYGGENEQYF. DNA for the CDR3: TGTGCCAGCACCGTATATGGGGGGGAAAATGAGCAGTACTTC.

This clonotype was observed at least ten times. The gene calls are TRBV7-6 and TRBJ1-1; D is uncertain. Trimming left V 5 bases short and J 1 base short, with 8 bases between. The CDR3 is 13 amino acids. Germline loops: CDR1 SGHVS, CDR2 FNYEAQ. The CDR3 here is CASSAQWNTEAFF. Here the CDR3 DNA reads TGTGCCAGCAGCGCCCAGTGGAACACTGAAGCTTTCTTT.

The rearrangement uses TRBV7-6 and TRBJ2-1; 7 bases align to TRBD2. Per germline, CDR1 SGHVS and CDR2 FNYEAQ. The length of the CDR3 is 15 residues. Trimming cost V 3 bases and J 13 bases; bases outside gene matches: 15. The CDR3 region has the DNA TGTGCCAGCAGCTTCGGACTGAGTGGGGGGGAGACCCAGTTCTTC. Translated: CASSFGLSGGETQFF.